These 28 T cell receptor beta chains came from one sample sequenced in a study of blood T cells in healthy people across ages. A second about 6 to 11 cycle PCR used barcoded and J-beta primers. TCRdb reprocessed the 5' RACE reads via MiXCR and lists one record per CDR3 protein. The sample includes about 570,000 distinct CDR3 sequences, about a quarter seen only once; the top ten take approximately 3.3%. This same sample was also taken into another study, of T cells of mothers and their children.

Sequenced input: blood. Receptors originate from a boy aged 2 to 9 in good health.

Here the CDR3 DNA reads TGCAGTGCTAGGCGCGGGGACAATCGACCGGGCTACACCTTC. It is translated as CSARRGDNRPGYTF. The chain couples TRBV20-1 to TRBJ1-2; perhaps TRBD1 as D (6 bases). CDR1 and CDR2 (germline): DFQATT, SNEGSKA (reference sequence). The CDR3 has 14 residues. Deletions cut 3 bases from V and 8 bases from J, with 19 bases between.

The V call is TRBV28, the J call TRBJ2-7, with TRBD2 as a possible D gene (6 bases). The J call may be wrong; the DNA end is better matched by TRBJ2-1. CDR3 size: 15 residues. Germline CDR1 is MDHEN and CDR2 is SYDVKM. The DNA for the CDR3 is TGTGCCAGCAGTTTATCCGGGAGTAGCGGCAATGAGCAGTTCTTC. It codes for CASSLSGSSGNEQFF.

This clonotype was counted only a few times. The V call is TRBV7-2, the J call TRBJ2-5; D not resolved. Between the trimmed V and J ends, which lost 6 bases and 4 bases, there was a span of 18 bases. The germline CDR1 and CDR2 sequences are SGHTA and FQGNSA. This CDR3 has 15 amino acids. CDR3 residues: CASSFLPFGRETQYF. In DNA form, the CDR3 reads TGTGCCAGCAGTTTCCTCCCGTTCGGACGAGAGACCCAGTACTTC. Supplemented by reference TRBV7-2 and TRBJ2-5, the full variable domain reads GAGVSQSPSNKVTEKGKDVELRCDPISGHTALYWYRQSLGQGLEFLIYFQGNSAPDKSGLPSDRFSAERTGGSVSTLTIQRTQQEDSAVYLCASSFLPFGRETQYFGPGTRLLVL.

The genes are TRBV5-1 and TRBJ2-5; 7 bases are shared with TRBD1. The last part of the DNA fits TRBJ2-7 better; the J call may be wrong. CDR1 and CDR2 from the germline V gene are SGHRS and YFSETQ. The CDR3 has 15 amino acids. CDR3 sequence: CASSEGDSSSYEQYF. CDR3 DNA: TGCGCCAGCAGCGAAGGGGACAGTAGCTCCTACGAGCAGTACTTC.

The V gene is TRBV5-1, the J gene TRBJ2-1, with D hard to call. The CDR3 runs to 11 residues. With 5 bases removed from V and 5 bases from J, the gap between germline ends came to 5 bases. Germline values: CDR1 SGHRS, CDR2 YFSETQ. The CDR3: CASRKDNEQFF. In DNA, the CDR3 is TGCGCCAGCAGAAAAGACAATGAGCAGTTCTTC.

The CDR3 DNA reads as TGTGCCAGCAGCCAAGGGGAGGCGGACGAGACCCAGTACTTC. It encodes CASSQGEADETQYF. V and J are TRBV4-2 and TRBJ2-5, with a tentative D call TRBD2 (6 bases). The germline gives CDR1 LGHNA, CDR2 YNFKEQ. Deletions cut 1 base from V and 5 bases from J, with 11 bases between. The CDR3 covers 14 residues.

Only a few counts were recorded for this clonotype. J is TRBJ2-7 and V is TRBV27, with TRBD2 matching over 10 bases. Germline V lookup: CDR1 MNHEY, CDR2 SMNVEV (reference sequence). V was clipped by 8 bases and J by 3 bases; unmatched bases: 10. The CDR3 covers 15 residues. The CDR3 spells CASSTSGYDYYEQYF. The CDR3 coding sequence is TGTGCCAGCTCGACTAGCGGGTATGATTACTACGAGCAGTACTTC.

This clonotype was observed a few times. CDR3 residues: CASSQQGLGNTIYF. DNA of the CDR3: TGTGCCAGCAGCCAACAGGGACTCGGAAACACCATATATTTT. This chain links TRBV14 with TRBJ1-3, with D maybe TRBD1 (5 bases). The length of the CDR3 is 14 residues. The ends were cut back, 2 bases at V and 4 bases at J, with 9 bases in the middle. Looked up from germline, CDR1 is SGHDN and CDR2 is FVKESK.

Points on this clonotype: Mismatch with germline at one junction end may stem from a read error. This CDR3 reads CASSQGGSRGTGTQYF. CDR3 nucleotides: TGTGCCAGCAGCCAAGGGGGCTCGAGGGGCACAGGTACGCAGTATTTT. V gene TRBV3-1 combines with J gene TRBJ2-3; D assignment may be TRBD1 or TRBD2 (5 bases each). Germline CDR1 is LGHDT and CDR2 is YNNKEL (reference sequence). The CDR3 has 16 residues.

V and J are TRBV11-3 and TRBJ2-1, with D perhaps assigned TRBD1 or TRBD2 (6 bases each). Trimming removed 6 bases at V and 8 bases at J, with 14 bases between. CDR3 length: 13 amino acids. The germline V gene has CDR1 SGHNT and CDR2 YENEEA. Here the CDR3 DNA reads TGTGCCAGCAGGCAGGGGACTGGGGATGAGCAGTTCTTC. It encodes CASRQGTGDEQFF.

The rearrangement joins TRBV29-1 to TRBJ2-7, with 8 bases lining up with TRBD1. CDR1 and CDR2 (germline): SQVTM, ANQGSEA. V shed 7 bases, J shed 1 base, and the junction held 6 bases outside the gene matches. The CDR3 is 13 residues long. The CDR3 sequence: CSAVRDRSYEQYF. The DNA of the CDR3 is TGCAGCGCTGTCCGGGACAGGTCCTACGAGCAGTACTTC.

J is TRBJ1-1 and V is TRBV2; D gene uncertain. The V gene's germline CDR1 is SNHLY and CDR2 FYNNEI. Trimming took 1 base from V and 4 from J, leaving 10 bases between them. CDR3 size: 14 residues. The CDR3 loop reads CASSEERESTEAFF. For the CDR3, the DNA is TGTGCCAGCAGTGAAGAGAGGGAAAGCACTGAAGCTTTCTTT.

J is TRBJ2-7 and V is TRBV15; D remains ambiguous. Germline V gene data show CDR1 as LNHNV and CDR2 as YYDKDF (reference sequence). V gave up 0 bases and J gave up 4 bases, with 4 bases separating them. This CDR3 has 12 residues. CDR3 sequence: CATSRDIYEQYF. Here the CDR3 DNA reads TGTGCCACCAGCAGAGATATATACGAGCAGTACTTC. Complete variable domain (other parts from reference TRBV15 and TRBJ2-7): DAMVIQNPRYQVTQFGKPVTLSCSQTLNHNVMYWYQQKSSQAPKLLFHYYDKDFNNEADTPDNFQSRRPNTSFCFLDIRSPGLGDTAMYLCATSRDIYEQYFGPGTRLTVT.

About this clonotype itself: This may come from a read error, since a much larger clone is one base off. This chain uses TRBV2 with TRBJ1-4; TRBD1 might be the D (5 bases). Germline CDR1 is SNHLY and CDR2 is FYNNEI. The CDR3 spans 12 residues. Between the trimmed V and J ends, which lost 6 bases and 6 bases, there was a span of 8 bases. CDR3 region: CASSRDDEKLFF. Here the CDR3 DNA reads TGTGCCAGCAGCAGGGATGATGAAAAACTGTTTTTT. Complete variable domain (other parts from reference TRBV2 and TRBJ1-4): EPEVTQTPSHQVTQMGQEVILRCVPISNHLYFYWYRQILGQKVEFLVSFYNNEISEKSEIFDDQFSVERPDGSNFTLKIRSTKLEDSAMYFCASSRDDEKLFFGSGTQLSVL.

This clonotype occurred a few times. The rearrangement joins TRBV4-3 to TRBJ2-7, with TRBD2 matching 9 bases. After removal of 4 bases from V and 3 bases from J, the junction contained 13 bases not matched to a gene. Germline V gene data show CDR1 as LGHNA and CDR2 as YSLEER. This CDR3 comprises 17 residues. The chain's CDR3 is CASSPYAGGAGSYEQYF. CDR3 nucleotides: TGCGCCAGCAGCCCCTATGCGGGAGGGGCGGGCAGCTACGAGCAGTACTTC.

The chain employs TRBV11-2 and TRBJ1-3, with D perhaps TRBD1 (5 bases). The ends were cut back, 1 base at V and 0 bases at J, with 7 bases in the middle. Looked up from germline, CDR1 is SGHAT and CDR2 is FQNNGV. The CDR3 is 15 residues long. This CDR3 is CASSLAGPSGNTIYF. As DNA, the CDR3 is TGTGCCAGCAGCTTAGCGGGGCCCTCTGGAAACACCATATATTTT.

V usage is TRBV18 and J usage is TRBJ2-4; perhaps TRBD1 as D (6 bases). Germline V lookup: CDR1 KGHSH, CDR2 LQKENI. The V end was cut by 4 bases, the J end by 8 bases, with 18 bases between. The CDR3 is 15 residues long. In nucleotides, the CDR3 is TGTGCCAGCTCACTGGGACAAACAATTACGGACATTCAGTACTTC. This codes for CASSLGQTITDIQYF.

The chain has TRBV29-1 and TRBJ2-5; TRBD2 matches at 7 bases. V shed 3 bases and J 5 bases; nucleotides not matched to a gene: 15. Germline V lookup: CDR1 SQVTM, CDR2 ANQGSEA. There are 16 residues in the CDR3. The CDR3 DNA reads TGCAGCGTTGACGGGCTAGCGGAAGAGGTCCGGGAGACCCAGTACTTC. As protein: CSVDGLAEEVRETQYF.

This clonotype was seen a handful of times. The V and J genes are TRBV20-1 and TRBJ2-1, with D perhaps matching TRBD1 or TRBD2 (5 bases each). Germline lookup yields CDR1 DFQATT and CDR2 SNEGSKA (reference sequence). The CDR3 covers 16 residues. Trimming left V 1 base short and J 0 bases short, with 13 bases between. CDR3 nucleotides: TGCAGTGCTAGAGCAGTGGGGGATATCTCCTACAATGAGCAGTTCTTC. Encoded protein: CSARAVGDISYNEQFF.

The count of this clonotype is one. The chain is built from TRBV12-3 or TRBV12-4 and TRBJ2-5; no definite D call. Trimming cost V 6 bases and J 4 bases, with 18 bases left between them. CDR3 size: 15 residues. This chain's CDR3 is CASSTAPLGVETQYF. The CDR3 DNA reads as TGTGCCAGCAGCACGGCTCCCTTAGGCGTAGAGACCCAGTACTTC.

The chain is built from TRBV5-6 and TRBJ2-1; 12 bases match TRBD2. Germline V gene sequence: CDR1 SGHDT, CDR2 YYEEEE. CDR3 size: 15 residues. The V segment lost 3 bases and the J segment 6 bases; nucleotides outside the gene matches: 4. The CDR3 spells CASSWTTSGSNEQFF. Written as DNA, the CDR3 is TGTGCCAGCAGCTGGACGACTAGCGGGAGCAATGAGCAGTTCTTC.

CDR3 DNA: TGTGCCAGCAGCTTAGAATCCAGTTGGGCGACCCAGTACTTC. Its protein product is CASSLESSWATQYF. This chain uses TRBV7-9 with TRBJ2-5; no clear D gene. The CDR3 contains 14 residues. The germline CDR1 and CDR2 sequences are SEHNR and FQNEAQ (reference sequence). The V end lost 1 base, the J end lost 7 bases, and 13 bases lay between the germline ends. Full variable domain (rest looked up from reference TRBV7-9 and TRBJ2-5): DTGVSQNPRHKITKRGQNVTFRCDPISEHNRLYWYRQTLGQGPEFLTYFQNEAQLEKSRLLSDRFSAERPKGSFSTLEIQRTEQGDSAMYLCASSLESSWATQYFGPGTRLLVL.

On this clonotype: The junction differs from germline at one of its ends, possibly a read error. V gene TRBV20-1 combines with J gene TRBJ2-2, with 9 bases that match TRBD2. The CDR3 has 12 amino acids. In germline, CDR1 is DFQATT, CDR2 SNEGSKA (reference sequence). CDR3 region: CSAQRDSGGLFF. The CDR3 DNA follows: TGCAGTGCCCAGCGGGATAGCGGGGGGCTGTTTTTT.

The J gene is TRBJ2-7, the V gene TRBV7-2; D ambiguous. In germline, CDR1 is SGHTA, CDR2 FQGNSA. This CDR3 has 11 residues. The V end lost 2 bases, the J end lost 5 bases, and 4 bases lay between the germline ends. The CDR3, as DNA: TGTGCCAGCAGCTTATGGGACGAGCAGTACTTC. This translates into CASSLWDEQYF.

The rearrangement uses TRBV20-1 and TRBJ2-5; 11 nucleotides match TRBD1. The J call may be incorrect, as the DNA end agrees better with TRBJ2-7. This CDR3 spans 15 amino acids. In germline, CDR1 is DFQATT, CDR2 SNEGSKA (reference sequence). This chain's CDR3 is CSARARTGGFYEQYF. As DNA, the CDR3 is TGCAGTGCTAGGGCTAGGACAGGGGGCTTCTACGAGCAGTACTTC.

There are many counts of this clonotype. The chain employs TRBV27 and TRBJ2-3; D is uncertain. V lost 7 bases to trimming and J lost 6 bases, with 14 bases between them. From germline, CDR1 is MNHEY and CDR2 SMNVEV (reference sequence). The CDR3 spans 13 residues. The CDR3 nucleotides are TGTGCCAGCACCGCTCCCACACTGGATACGCAGTATTTT. Encoded protein: CASTAPTLDTQYF.

The CDR3 DNA reads as TGTGCCAGCAGCCTGACCGATTCAGATACGCAGTATTTT. Translation gives CASSLTDSDTQYF. The V and J genes are TRBV9 and TRBJ2-3; D is unclear. The ends were cut back, 4 bases at V and 4 bases at J, with 10 bases in the middle. This CDR3 is built from 13 residues. The germline CDR1 and CDR2 sequences are SGDLS and YYNGEE.

The sample holds a few counts of this clonotype. The rearrangement uses TRBV12-3 or TRBV12-4 and TRBJ2-7, with 7 bases lining up with TRBD2. Trimming removed 6 bases from V and 2 bases from J; junction bases left unmatched: 10. The CDR3 loop spans 15 amino acids. The CDR3 bases are TGTGCCAGCAGACCTAGCGGATCCTCGCCCTACGAGCAGTACTTC. This sequence encodes CASRPSGSSPYEQYF.